This TCR beta chain was documented in a study of blood T cell repertoires in COVID-19. Study-level background: Some COVID-19 samples were acute and others convalescent; all came from the United States, Italy and Spain.

The germline V gene encodes CDR1 LGHDT and CDR2 YNNKEL (reference sequence). The germline V and J ends were trimmed by 5 bases and 5 bases, with 13 bases remaining between them. CDR3 length equals 14 residues. Sequenced by immunoSEQ multiplex PCR; TCRdb stores in-frame clones only, minus some. Among 250,000 to 300,000 clones listed, more than 70% were seen once. Sequenced: peripheral blood. The clonotype originates from a woman in her 30s with COVID-19, enrolled during active disease. The chain combines TRBV3-1 (or the pseudogene TRBV3-2) with TRBJ1-3, with a weak D call TRBD1 (6 bases). The CDR3 nucleotides are TGTGCCAGCAGCGAATACAGGGATCGAAACACCATATATTTT. It codes for CASSEYRDRNTIYF.